This TCR beta chain originates from a study of Ad26.COV2.S vaccination and SARS-CoV-2 variants. Study-level information: Ad26.COV2.S, an intramuscular injection, was given once or twice 56 days apart.

Overall study findings and caveats: Measurement of non-spike TCR breadth gave similar results in vaccine and placebo recipients.

Treatment specified: over 15 received Ad26.COV2.S at low or high dose, single or two shots; roughly 5 received placebo; per-sample allocation not given. Sampling was performed 63 days after the first vaccine or placebo injection. Trimming took 3 bases from V and 0 from J, leaving 8 bases between them. The CDR3 is 13 residues long. The V gene's germline CDR1 is DFQATT and CDR2 SNEGSKA (reference sequence). Note on this clone: Its antigen is not identified.

TCRdb's copy holds only in-frame clones and misses some; the assay was immunoSEQ multiplex PCR. The data hold about 480,000 clones, with approximately 88% observed a single time. The J gene is TRBJ1-1, the V gene TRBV20-1; D unclear. This TCR was sampled from a person aged 18-65 years who received the Ad26.COV2.S COVID-19 vaccine or a placebo. The source was peripheral blood, collected in a trial of Ad26.COV2.S vaccine versus placebo. CDR3 nucleotides: TGCAGTGCTAGTTTACAGCTGAACACTGAAGCTTTCTTT. This translates into CSASLQLNTEAFF.